This T cell receptor (beta chain) was recorded in a study of T-cell reconstitution after alpha-beta-depleted transplantation in children. CDR3 length equals 16 residues. Trimming stripped 2 bases from V and 5 bases from J, with 16 bases between. Germline V CDR1 and CDR2: PRHDT, FYEKMQ (reference sequence). The authors prepared the TCRbeta library with unique molecular identifiers. TCRdb used MiXCR to reprocess the PCR reads, holding one entry per CDR3 protein. The data hold about 340,000 distinct CDR3 sequences, with 13% observed a single time. V is TRBV13 and J is TRBJ2-1; maybe TRBD2 (5 bases). This receptor was obtained from a human donor who donated a stem cell graft to a child with Fanconi anemia. The starting material was PBMCs, obtained from the stem cell graft. This chain's CDR3 is CASSLRGRFGDNEQFF. The DNA for the CDR3 is TGTGCCAGCAGCTTAAGAGGGCGATTCGGTGACAATGAGCAGTTCTTC.